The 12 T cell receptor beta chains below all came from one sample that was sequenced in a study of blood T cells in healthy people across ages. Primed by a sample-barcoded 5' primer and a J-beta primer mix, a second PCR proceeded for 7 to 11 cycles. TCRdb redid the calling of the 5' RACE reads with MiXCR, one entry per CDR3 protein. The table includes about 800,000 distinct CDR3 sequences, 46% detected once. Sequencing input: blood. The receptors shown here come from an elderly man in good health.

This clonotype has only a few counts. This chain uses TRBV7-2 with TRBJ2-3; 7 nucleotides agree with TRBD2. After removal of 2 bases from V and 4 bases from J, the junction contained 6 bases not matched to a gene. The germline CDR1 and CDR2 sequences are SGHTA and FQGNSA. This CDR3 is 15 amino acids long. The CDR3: CASSLLGGRADTQYF. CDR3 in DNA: TGTGCCAGCAGCTTACTGGGAGGGCGGGCAGATACGCAGTATTTT.

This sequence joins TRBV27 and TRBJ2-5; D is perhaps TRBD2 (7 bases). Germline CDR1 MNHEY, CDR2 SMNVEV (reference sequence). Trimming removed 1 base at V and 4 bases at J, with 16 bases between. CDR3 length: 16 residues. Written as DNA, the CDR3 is TGTGCCAGCAGTTTATATACAGGGAGGGCCGGAGAGACCCAGTACTTC. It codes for CASSLYTGRAGETQYF.

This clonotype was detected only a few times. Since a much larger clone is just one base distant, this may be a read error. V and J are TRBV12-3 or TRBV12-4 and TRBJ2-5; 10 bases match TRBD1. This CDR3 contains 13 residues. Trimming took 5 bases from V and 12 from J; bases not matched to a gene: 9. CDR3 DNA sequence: TGTGCCAGCAGTCCTGCCGAAGGGACAGGGGAGTACTTC. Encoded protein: CASSPAEGTGEYF.

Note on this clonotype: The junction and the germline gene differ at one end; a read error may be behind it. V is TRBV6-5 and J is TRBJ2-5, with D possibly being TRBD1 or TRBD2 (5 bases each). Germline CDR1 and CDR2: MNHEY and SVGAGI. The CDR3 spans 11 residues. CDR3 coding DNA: TGTGCCAGCAGGAGACTCGGGACCCGGTACTTC. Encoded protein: CASRRLGTRYF.

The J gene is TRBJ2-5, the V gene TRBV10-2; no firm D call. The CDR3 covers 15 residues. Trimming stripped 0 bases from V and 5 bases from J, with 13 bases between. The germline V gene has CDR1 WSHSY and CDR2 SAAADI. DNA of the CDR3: TGCGCCAGCAGTGAGTCGAGCGTGGCTTGGGAGACCCAGTACTTC. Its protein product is CASSESSVAWETQYF.

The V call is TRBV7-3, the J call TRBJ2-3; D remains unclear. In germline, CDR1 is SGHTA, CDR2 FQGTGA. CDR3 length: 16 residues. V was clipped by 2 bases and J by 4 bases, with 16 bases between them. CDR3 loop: CASSLLQLSAADTQYF. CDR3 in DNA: TGTGCCAGCAGCTTACTCCAATTGTCAGCCGCAGATACGCAGTATTTT.

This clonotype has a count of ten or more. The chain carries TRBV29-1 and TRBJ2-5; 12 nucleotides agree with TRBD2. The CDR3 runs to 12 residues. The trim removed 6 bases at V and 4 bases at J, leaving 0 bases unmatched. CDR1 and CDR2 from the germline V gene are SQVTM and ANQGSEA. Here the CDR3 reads CSVGLAGETQYF. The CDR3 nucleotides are TGCAGCGTGGGACTAGCGGGAGAGACCCAGTACTTC.

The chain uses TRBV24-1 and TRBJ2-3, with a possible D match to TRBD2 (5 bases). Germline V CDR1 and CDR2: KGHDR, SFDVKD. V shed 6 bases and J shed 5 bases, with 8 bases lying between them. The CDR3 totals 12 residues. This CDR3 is CATSFRGDTQYF. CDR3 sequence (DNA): TGTGCCACCAGTTTTCGGGGAGATACGCAGTATTTT.

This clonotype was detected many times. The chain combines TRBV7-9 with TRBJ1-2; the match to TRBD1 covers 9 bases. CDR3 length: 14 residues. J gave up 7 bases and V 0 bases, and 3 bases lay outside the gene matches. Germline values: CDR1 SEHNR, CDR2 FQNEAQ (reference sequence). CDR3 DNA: TGTGCCAGCAGCTTAGCCGGGACAGGGAGTGGCTACACCTTC. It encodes CASSLAGTGSGYTF.

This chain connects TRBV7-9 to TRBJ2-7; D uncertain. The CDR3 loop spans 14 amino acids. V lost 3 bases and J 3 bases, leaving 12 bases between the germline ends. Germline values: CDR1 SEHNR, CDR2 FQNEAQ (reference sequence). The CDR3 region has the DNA TGTGCCAGCAGCTTTCCCGGGCGTAACTACGAGCAGTACTTC. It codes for CASSFPGRNYEQYF.

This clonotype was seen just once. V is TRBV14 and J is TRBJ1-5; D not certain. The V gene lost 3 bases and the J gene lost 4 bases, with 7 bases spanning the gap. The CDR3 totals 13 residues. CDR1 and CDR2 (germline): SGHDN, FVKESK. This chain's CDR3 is CASSHSPNQPQHF. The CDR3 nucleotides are TGTGCCAGCAGCCATAGTCCGAATCAGCCCCAGCATTTT.

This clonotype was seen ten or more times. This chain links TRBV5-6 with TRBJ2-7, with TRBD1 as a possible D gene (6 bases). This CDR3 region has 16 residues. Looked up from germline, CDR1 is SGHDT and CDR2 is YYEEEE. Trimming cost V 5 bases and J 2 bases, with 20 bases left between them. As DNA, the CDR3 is TGTGCCAGCAGGTCCGGGACACATTCTTCTCCCTACGAGCAGTACTTC. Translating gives CASRSGTHSSPYEQYF.